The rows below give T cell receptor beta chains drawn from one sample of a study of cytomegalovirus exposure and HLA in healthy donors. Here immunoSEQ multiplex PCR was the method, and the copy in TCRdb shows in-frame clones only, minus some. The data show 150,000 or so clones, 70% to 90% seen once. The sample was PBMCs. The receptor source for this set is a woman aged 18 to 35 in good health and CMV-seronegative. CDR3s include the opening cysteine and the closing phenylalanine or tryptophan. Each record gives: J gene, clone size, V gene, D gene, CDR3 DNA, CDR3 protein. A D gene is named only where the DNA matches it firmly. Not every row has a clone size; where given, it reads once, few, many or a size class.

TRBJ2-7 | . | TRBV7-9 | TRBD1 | TGTGCCAGCAGCTTAGCGCAGGGGGCGCTGGACGAGCAGTACTTC | CASSLAQGALDEQYF
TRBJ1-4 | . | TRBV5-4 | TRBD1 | TGTGCCAGCAGCTATAGCCGCGGGACAGGGGATCCTAATGAAAAACTGTTTTTT | CASSYSRGTGDPNEKLFF
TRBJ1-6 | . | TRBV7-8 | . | TGTGCCAGCAGCCTCCGGGAGGGGTATAATTCACCCCTCCACTTT | CASSLREGYNSPLHF
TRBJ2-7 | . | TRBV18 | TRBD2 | TGTGCCAGCTCACCACCCGGGACTAGCGGGAGTAACTACGAGCAGTACTTC | CASSPPGTSGSNYEQYF
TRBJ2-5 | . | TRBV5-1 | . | TGCGCCAGCAGCATAGGACAGCCCCAAGAGACCCAGTACTTC | CASSIGQPQETQYF
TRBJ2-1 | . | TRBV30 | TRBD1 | TGTGCCTGGGGGGACAGGTACAATGAGCAGTTCTTC | CAWGDRYNEQFF
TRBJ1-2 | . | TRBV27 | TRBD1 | TGTGCCAGCAGTTTAGAGGGGGCGGGAGGCTACACCTTC | CASSLEGAGGYTF
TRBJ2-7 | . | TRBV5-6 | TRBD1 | TGTGCCAGCAGCTACCCAGGGGGTACCTACGAGCAGTACTTC | CASSYPGGTYEQYF
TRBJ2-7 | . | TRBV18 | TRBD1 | TGTGCCAGCTCATCGCTCGGGACAGTCCCCTACGAGCAGTACTTC | CASSSLGTVPYEQYF
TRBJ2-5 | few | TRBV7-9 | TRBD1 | TGTGCCGGGACAGAGCAAGAGACCCAGTACTTC | CAGTEQETQYF
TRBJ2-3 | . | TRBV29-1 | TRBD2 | TGCAGCGTCCTAGGCGGACTAGACCCAAGTTTGACAGATACGCAGTATTTT | CSVLGGLDPSLTDTQYF
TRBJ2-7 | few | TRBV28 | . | TGTGCCAGCAGTTCAACAGTCCTGCCCACCCACGAGCAGTACTTC | CASSSTVLPTHEQYF
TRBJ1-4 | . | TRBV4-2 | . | TGTGCCAGCAGCCAAAGGCCTCTGGGGCGGGACTTGAATGAAAAACTGTTTTTT | CASSQRPLGRDLNEKLFF
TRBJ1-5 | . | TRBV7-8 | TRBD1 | TGTGCCAGCAGCTTAGAGGGACAGGGATTTAGCAATCAGCCCCAGCATTTT | CASSLEGQGFSNQPQHF
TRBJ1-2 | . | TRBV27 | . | TGTGCCAGCAGTTTCAGGGGTAACTATGGCTACACCTTC | CASSFRGNYGYTF
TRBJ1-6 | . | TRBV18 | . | TGTGCCAGCTCACTGATTGGGGCAGGGCATTCACCCCTCCACTTT | CASSLIGAGHSPLHF
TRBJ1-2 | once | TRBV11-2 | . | TGTGCCAGCAGCTTAGTTGGCAGGGGCTATGGCTACACCTTC | CASSLVGRGYGYTF
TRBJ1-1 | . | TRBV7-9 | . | TGTGCCAGCAGCCCCCGAGGGGGTATGAACACTGAAGCTTTCTTT | CASSPRGGMNTEAFF
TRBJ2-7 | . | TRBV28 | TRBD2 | TGTGCCAGCAGTCTGGGACTAGCGGGGTCCTACGAGCAGTACTTC | CASSLGLAGSYEQYF
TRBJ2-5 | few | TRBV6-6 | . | TGTGCCAGCAGCGGTCAGGGAAGCATAGAGACCCAGTACTTC | CASSGQGSIETQYF
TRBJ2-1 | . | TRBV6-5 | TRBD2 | TGTGCCAGCAGTACCGGGACTAGCGATCTCAATGAGCAGTTCTTC | CASSTGTSDLNEQFF
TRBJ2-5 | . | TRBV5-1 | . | TGCGCCAGCAGTTGGGACACCCAGTACCAAGAGACCCAGTACTTC | CASSWDTQYQETQYF
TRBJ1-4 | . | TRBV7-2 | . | TGTGCCAGCAGTCCCCCGGGGGGGGCGGGTGAAAAACTGTTTTTT | CASSPPGGAGEKLFF
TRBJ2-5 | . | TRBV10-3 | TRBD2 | TGTGCCATCAGCCGACTAGCGGGGGCACAAGAGACCCAGTACTTC | CAISRLAGAQETQYF
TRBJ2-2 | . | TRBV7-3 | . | TGTGCCAGCAGCTTATCCCCGGGAATGGACACCGGGGAGCTGTTTTTT | CASSLSPGMDTGELFF
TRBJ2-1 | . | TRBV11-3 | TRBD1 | TGTGCCAGCAGCTTACATAGTAGGACAGGGTCTTCCAATGAGCAGTTCTTC | CASSLHSRTGSSNEQFF
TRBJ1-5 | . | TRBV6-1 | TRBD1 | TGTGCCAGCAGGGCGACAGGGGACAGCAATCAGCCCCAGCATTTT | CASRATGDSNQPQHF
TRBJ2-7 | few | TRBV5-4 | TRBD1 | TGTGCCAGCAGCCCGAGGGACAGTCATTCGAACGAGCAGTACTTC | CASSPRDSHSNEQYF
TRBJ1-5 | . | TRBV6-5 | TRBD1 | TGTGCCAGCAGATTCGGACAGGCTAGCAATCAGCCCCAGCATTTT | CASRFGQASNQPQHF
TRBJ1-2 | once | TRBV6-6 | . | TGTGCCAGCAGCCAAGGGGACTATGGCTACACCTTC | CASSQGDYGYTF
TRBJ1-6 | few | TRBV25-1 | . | TGTGCCAGCAGTGGAGGAGTCACACCCCTCCACTTT | CASSGGVTPLHF
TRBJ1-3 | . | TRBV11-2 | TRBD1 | TGTGCCAGCAGCCTAGAATGGGACAGCTCTGGAAACACCATATATTTT | CASSLEWDSSGNTIYF
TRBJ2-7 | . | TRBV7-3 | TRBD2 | TGTGCCAGCAGCGCCGGGACTAGCGGGGCCCACCAGTACTTC | CASSAGTSGAHQYF
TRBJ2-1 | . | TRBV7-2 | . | TGTGCCAGCAGCCCACGGTGGGGGGACAGTCCGTTCTTC | CASSPRWGDSPFF
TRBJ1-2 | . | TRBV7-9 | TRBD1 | TGTTCCAGCAGCCTTGGACAGGAAGGCTACACCTTC | CSSSLGQEGYTF
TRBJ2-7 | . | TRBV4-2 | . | TGTGCCAGAGTCCTAGTAGCGGAGTCCCCCTACGAGCAGTACTTC | CARVLVAESPYEQYF
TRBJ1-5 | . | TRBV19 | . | TGTGCCAGTAGTATATCAGGGACTTATAGCAATCAGCCCCAGCATTTT | CASSISGTYSNQPQHF
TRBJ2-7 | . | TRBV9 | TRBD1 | TGTGCCAGCAGCGTAGGCAGGACAGGATCCTACGAGCAGTACTTC | CASSVGRTGSYEQYF
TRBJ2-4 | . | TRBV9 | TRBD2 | TGTGCCAGCAGCCCTGGCGGGAGAGGAAACATTCAGTACTTC | CASSPGGRGNIQYF
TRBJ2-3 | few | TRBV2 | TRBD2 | TGTGCCAGCAGCGAAACTGGACTAGCGGGCGCTAGCACAGATACGCAGTATTTT | CASSETGLAGASTDTQYF
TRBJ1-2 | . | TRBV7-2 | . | TGTGCCAGCAGCTTAGCGTTTGGGACAAACTATGGCTACACCTTC | CASSLAFGTNYGYTF
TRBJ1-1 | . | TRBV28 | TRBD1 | TGTGCCAGCATGTTGATCCCGGACAGGGGAATAAGGGACACTGAAGCTTTCTTT | CASMLIPDRGIRDTEAFF
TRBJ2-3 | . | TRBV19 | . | TGTGCCAGTAGTATCCCCCTTGCGGGTCCAGATACGCAGTATTTT | CASSIPLAGPDTQYF
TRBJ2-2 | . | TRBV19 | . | TGTGCCAGTATAGAAACTAACACCGGGGAGCTGTTTTTT | CASIETNTGELFF
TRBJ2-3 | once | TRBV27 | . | TGTGCCAGCAGCCACCGCCACCGGAGGCACAGGGAGAGGGCAGATACGCAGTATTTT | CASSHRHRRHRERADTQYF
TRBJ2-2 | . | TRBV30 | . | TGTGCCTGGAGGCGGGGCCGCAACACCGGGGAGCTGTTTTTT | CAWRRGRNTGELFF
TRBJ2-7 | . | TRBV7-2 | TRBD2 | TGTGCCAGCACCCTTACTAGCGGGGGGTCCCTTTTCCTCGAGCAGTACTTC | CASTLTSGGSLFLEQYF
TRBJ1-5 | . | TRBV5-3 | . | TGTGCCAGAAGCCGGGGGGAGTTTAGCAATCAGCCCCAGCATTTT | CARSRGEFSNQPQHF
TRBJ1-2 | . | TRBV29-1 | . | TGCAGCGTTGAACCTGTGGGGCGCTATGGCTACACCTTC | CSVEPVGRYGYTF
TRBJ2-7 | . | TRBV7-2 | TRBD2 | TGTGCCAGCAGCGATAAGCGGGGGGGCTACGAGCAGTACTTC | CASSDKRGGYEQYF
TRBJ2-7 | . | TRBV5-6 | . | TGTGCCAGCAGCTCGCCCAGTAGGGGTCTCTACGAGCAGTACTTC | CASSSPSRGLYEQYF
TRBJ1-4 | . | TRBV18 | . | TGTGCCAGCTCACGCGCGAATGAAAAACTGTTTTTT | CASSRANEKLFF
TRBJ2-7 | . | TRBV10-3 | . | TGTGCCATCAGTGCCCATTACGAGCAGTACTTC | CAISAHYEQYF
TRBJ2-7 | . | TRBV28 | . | TGTGCCAGCAGTTTTCGGGGCGAGCAGTACTTC | CASSFRGEQYF
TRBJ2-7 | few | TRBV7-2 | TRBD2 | TGTGCCAGCAGCTTACGGGTAACTAGCGGGAGAAAGTACGAGCAGTACTTC | CASSLRVTSGRKYEQYF